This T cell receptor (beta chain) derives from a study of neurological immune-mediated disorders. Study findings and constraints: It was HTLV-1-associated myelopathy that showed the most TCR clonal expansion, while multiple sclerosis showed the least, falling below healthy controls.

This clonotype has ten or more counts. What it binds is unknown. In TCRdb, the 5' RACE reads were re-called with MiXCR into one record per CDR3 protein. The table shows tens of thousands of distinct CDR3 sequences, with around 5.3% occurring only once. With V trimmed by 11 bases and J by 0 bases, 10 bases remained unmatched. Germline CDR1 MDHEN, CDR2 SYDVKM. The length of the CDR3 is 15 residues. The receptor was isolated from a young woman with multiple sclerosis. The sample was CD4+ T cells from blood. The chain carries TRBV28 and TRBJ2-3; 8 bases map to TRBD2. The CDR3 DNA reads TGTGCCCTAAGCCCAGCGGGGGCAAGCACAGATACGCAGTATTTT. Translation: CALSPAGASTDTQYF.